The source of this T cell receptor beta chain is a study of cytomegalovirus exposure and HLA in healthy donors. Points from the study as a whole: V- and J-gene trimming in TCR beta was tied to a missense DCLRE1C variant by an analysis performed later. HLA restriction was apparent for most CMV-associated TCR beta chains in a later analysis.

60 Vbeta and 13 Jbeta primers were used in PCR. Only in-frame clones appear in the TCRdb table, and some are missing; sequencing was by immunoSEQ multiplex PCR. The repertoire includes roughly 100,000 clones, under 80% of them detected once, and roughly 9.2% sits in the top ten. For this clone: Antigen specificity is unknown.

As for the donors, each was a healthy bone marrow donor. The CDR3 runs 16 residues. CDR1 and CDR2 from the germline V gene are SGHNT and YYREEE (reference sequence). Trimming removed 4 bases from V and 8 bases from J; junction bases left unmatched: 11. The sequenced sample consisted of PBMCs. The clonotype comes from a woman between 40 and 55 years old in good health and CMV-seropositive. The chain has TRBV5-4 and TRBJ2-1, with 11 nucleotides matching TRBD2. The CDR3 DNA follows: TGTGCCAGCAGCAAAAAACTAGCGGGAGCTGTCGATGAGCAGTTCTTC. The encoded protein is CASSKKLAGAVDEQFF.